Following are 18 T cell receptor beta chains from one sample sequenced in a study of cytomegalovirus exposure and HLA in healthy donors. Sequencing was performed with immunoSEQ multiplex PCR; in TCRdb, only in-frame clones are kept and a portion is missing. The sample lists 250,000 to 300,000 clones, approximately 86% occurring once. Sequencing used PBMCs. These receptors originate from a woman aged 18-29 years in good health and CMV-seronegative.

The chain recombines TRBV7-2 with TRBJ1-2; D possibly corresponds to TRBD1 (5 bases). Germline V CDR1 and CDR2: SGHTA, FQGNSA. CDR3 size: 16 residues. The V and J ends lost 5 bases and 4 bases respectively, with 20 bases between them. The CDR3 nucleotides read TGTGCCAGCAGCCGGGACTCAAGTTCAAGGGCCTATGGCTACACCTTC. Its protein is CASSRDSSSRAYGYTF.

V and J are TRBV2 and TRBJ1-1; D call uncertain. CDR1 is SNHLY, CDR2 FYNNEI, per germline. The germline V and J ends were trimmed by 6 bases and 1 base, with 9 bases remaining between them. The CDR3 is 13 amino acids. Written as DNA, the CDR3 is TGTGCCAGCAGGGAGCAGAGGAACACTGAAGCTTTCTTT. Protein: CASREQRNTEAFF. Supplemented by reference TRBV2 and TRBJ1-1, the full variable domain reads EPEVTQTPSHQVTQMGQEVILRCVPISNHLYFYWYRQILGQKVEFLVSFYNNEISEKSEIFDDQFSVERPDGSNFTLKIRSTKLEDSAMYFCASREQRNTEAFFGQGTRLTVV.

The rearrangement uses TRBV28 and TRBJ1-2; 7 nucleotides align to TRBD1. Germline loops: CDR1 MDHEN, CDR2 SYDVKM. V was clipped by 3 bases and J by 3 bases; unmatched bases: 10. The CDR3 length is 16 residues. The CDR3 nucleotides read TGTGCCAGCAGTTTGACTGGGACAGCGATGTACTATGGCTACACCTTC. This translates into CASSLTGTAMYYGYTF.

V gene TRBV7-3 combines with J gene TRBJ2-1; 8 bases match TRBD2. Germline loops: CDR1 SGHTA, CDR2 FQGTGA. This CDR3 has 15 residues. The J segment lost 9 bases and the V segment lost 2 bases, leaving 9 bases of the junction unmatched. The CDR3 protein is CASSLSAGVTGEQFF. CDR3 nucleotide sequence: TGTGCCAGCAGCTTATCAGCGGGGGTTACTGGTGAGCAGTTCTTC.

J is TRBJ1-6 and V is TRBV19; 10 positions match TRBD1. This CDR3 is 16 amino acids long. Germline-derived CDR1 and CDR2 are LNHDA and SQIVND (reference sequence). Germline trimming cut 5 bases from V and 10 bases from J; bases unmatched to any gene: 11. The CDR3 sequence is CASSHRRQGAGSPLHF. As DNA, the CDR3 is TGTGCCAGTAGTCACCGGCGACAGGGGGCTGGCTCACCCCTCCACTTT.

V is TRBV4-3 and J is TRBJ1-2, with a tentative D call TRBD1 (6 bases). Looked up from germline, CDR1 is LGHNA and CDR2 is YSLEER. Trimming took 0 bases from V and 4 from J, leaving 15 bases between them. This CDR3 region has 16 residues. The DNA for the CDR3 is TGCGCCAGCAGCCAAGACTCAGGGGAAGACACCTATGGCTACACCTTC. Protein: CASSQDSGEDTYGYTF.

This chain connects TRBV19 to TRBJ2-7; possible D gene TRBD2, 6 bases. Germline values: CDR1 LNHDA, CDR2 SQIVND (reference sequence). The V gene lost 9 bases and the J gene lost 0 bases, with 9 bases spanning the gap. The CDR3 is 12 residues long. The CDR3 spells CASSGDSYEQYF. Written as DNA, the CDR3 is TGTGCCAGCTCGGGGGACTCCTACGAGCAGTACTTC.

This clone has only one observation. CDR3 nucleotide sequence: TGTGCCAGTTCAATGTGGGGGCCTAACTATGGCTACACCTTC. It codes for CASSMWGPNYGYTF. The J gene is TRBJ1-2, the V gene TRBV27, with a possible D match to TRBD1 (6 bases). This CDR3 is 14 amino acids long. Trimming shortened V by 9 bases and J by 0 bases, and 14 bases separated the two germline ends. The germline V gene encodes CDR1 MNHEY and CDR2 SMNVEV (reference sequence).

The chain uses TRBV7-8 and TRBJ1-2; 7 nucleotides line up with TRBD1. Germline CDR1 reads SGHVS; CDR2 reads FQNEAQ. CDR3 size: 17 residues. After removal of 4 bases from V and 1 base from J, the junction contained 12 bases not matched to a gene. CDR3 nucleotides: TGTGCCAGCAGCTCCAGCGGGGGACAGCTCCTTAACTATGGCTACACCTTC. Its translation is CASSSSGGQLLNYGYTF.

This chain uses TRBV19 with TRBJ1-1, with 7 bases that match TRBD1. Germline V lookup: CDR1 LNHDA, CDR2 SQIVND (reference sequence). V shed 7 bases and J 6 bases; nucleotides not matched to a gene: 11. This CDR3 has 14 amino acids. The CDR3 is CASNLVQDRSEAFF. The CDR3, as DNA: TGTGCCAGTAATCTGGTGCAGGACAGGTCTGAAGCTTTCTTT.

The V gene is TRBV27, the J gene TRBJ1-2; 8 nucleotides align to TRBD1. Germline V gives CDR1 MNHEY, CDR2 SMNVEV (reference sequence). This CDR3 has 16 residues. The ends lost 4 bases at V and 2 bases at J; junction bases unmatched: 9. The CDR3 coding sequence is TGTGCCAGCAGTTGGTCCGGTCCAGGGGGCAACTATGGCTACACCTTC. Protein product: CASSWSGPGGNYGYTF.

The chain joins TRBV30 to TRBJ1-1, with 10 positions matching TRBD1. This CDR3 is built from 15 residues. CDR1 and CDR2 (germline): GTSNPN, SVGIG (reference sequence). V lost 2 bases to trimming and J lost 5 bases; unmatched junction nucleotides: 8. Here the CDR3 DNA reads TGTGCCTGGAGTCCTAAGACAGGGGGCCTGACTGAAGCTTTCTTT. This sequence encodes CAWSPKTGGLTEAFF.

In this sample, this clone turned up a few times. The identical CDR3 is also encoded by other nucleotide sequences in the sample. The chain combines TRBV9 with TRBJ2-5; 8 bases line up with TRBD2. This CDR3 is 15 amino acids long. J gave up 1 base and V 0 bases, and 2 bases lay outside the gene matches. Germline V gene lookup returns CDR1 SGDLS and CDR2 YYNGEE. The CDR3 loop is CASSVAGGTQETQYF. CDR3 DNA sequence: TGTGCCAGCAGCGTAGCGGGAGGGACCCAAGAGACCCAGTACTTC.

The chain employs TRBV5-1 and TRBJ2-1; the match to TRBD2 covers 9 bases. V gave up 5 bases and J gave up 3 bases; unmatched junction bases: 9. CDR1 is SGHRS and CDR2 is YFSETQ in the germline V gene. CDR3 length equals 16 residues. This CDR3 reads CASSSTSGSYYNEQFF. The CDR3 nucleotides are TGCGCCAGCAGTTCGACTAGCGGTTCCTACTACAATGAGCAGTTCTTC. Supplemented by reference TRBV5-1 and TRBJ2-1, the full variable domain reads KAGVTQTPRYLIKTRGQQVTLSCSPISGHRSVSWYQQTPGQGLQFLFEYFSETQRNKGNFPGRFSGRQFSNSRSEMNVSTLELGDSALYLCASSSTSGSYYNEQFFGPGTRLTVL.

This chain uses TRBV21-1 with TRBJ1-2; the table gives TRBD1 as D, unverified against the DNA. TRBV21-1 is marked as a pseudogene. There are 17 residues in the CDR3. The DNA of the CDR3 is TGTGCCAGCAGCAAGGGGGTTAACAGGGTAGGTGCAGATGGCTACACCTTC. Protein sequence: CASSKGVNRVGADGYTF.

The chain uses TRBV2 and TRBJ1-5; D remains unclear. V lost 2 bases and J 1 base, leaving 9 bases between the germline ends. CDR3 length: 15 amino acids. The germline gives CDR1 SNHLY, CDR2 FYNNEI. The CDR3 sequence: CASSEQELSNQPQHF. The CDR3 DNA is TGTGCCAGCAGTGAACAGGAATTAAGCAATCAGCCCCAGCATTTT.

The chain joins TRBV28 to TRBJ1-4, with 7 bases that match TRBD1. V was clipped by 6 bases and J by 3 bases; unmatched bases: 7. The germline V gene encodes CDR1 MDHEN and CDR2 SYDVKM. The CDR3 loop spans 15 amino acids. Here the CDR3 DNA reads TGTGCCAGCAGAAACAGGGGTTTAGCTAATGAAAAACTGTTTTTT. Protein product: CASRNRGLANEKLFF.

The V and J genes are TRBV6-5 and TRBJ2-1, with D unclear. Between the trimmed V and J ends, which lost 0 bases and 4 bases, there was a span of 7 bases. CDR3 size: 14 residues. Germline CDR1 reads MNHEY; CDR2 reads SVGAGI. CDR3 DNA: TGTGCCAGCAGTTACTCGACAAATTACAATGAGCAGTTCTTC. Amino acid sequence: CASSYSTNYNEQFF.